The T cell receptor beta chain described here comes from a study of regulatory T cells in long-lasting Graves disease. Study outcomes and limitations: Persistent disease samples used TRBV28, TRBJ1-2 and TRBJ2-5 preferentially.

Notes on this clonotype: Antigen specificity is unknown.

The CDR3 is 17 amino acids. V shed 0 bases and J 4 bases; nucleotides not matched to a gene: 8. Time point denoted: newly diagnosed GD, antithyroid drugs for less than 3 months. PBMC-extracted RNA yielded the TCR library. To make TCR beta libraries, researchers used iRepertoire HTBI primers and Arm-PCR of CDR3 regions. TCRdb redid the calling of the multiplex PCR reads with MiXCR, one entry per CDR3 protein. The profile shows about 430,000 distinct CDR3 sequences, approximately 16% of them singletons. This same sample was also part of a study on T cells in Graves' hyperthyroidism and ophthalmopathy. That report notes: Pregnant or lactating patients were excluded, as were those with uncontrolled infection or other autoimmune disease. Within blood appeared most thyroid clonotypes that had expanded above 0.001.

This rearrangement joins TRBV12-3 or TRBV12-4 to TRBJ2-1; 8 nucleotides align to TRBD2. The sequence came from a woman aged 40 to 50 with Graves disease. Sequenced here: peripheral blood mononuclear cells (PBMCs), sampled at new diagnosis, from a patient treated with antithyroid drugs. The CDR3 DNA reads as TGTGCCAGCAGTTTAGCTTACGGGACTAGTGGTTACAATGAGCAGTTCTTC. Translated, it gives CASSLAYGTSGYNEQFF.